This T cell receptor beta chain derives from a study of blood T cell repertoires in COVID-19. The CDR3 extends over 16 amino acids. Germline V gene data show CDR1 as SGHTA and CDR2 as FQGNSA. The trim removed 1 base at V and 0 bases at J, leaving 4 bases unmatched. Produced via immunoSEQ multiplex PCR; TCRdb's table is partial and in-frame only. The sample holds around 120,000 clones, about 86% seen once. The receptor was isolated from a man in his 70s who had recovered from COVID-19. The chain has TRBV7-2 and TRBJ2-7; 9 nucleotides align to TRBD2. Sequences were obtained from peripheral blood. The chain's CDR3 is CASSLGSGGSSYEQYF. The CDR3 DNA sequence: TGTGCCAGCAGCTTAGGTAGCGGGGGAAGCTCCTACGAGCAGTACTTC.